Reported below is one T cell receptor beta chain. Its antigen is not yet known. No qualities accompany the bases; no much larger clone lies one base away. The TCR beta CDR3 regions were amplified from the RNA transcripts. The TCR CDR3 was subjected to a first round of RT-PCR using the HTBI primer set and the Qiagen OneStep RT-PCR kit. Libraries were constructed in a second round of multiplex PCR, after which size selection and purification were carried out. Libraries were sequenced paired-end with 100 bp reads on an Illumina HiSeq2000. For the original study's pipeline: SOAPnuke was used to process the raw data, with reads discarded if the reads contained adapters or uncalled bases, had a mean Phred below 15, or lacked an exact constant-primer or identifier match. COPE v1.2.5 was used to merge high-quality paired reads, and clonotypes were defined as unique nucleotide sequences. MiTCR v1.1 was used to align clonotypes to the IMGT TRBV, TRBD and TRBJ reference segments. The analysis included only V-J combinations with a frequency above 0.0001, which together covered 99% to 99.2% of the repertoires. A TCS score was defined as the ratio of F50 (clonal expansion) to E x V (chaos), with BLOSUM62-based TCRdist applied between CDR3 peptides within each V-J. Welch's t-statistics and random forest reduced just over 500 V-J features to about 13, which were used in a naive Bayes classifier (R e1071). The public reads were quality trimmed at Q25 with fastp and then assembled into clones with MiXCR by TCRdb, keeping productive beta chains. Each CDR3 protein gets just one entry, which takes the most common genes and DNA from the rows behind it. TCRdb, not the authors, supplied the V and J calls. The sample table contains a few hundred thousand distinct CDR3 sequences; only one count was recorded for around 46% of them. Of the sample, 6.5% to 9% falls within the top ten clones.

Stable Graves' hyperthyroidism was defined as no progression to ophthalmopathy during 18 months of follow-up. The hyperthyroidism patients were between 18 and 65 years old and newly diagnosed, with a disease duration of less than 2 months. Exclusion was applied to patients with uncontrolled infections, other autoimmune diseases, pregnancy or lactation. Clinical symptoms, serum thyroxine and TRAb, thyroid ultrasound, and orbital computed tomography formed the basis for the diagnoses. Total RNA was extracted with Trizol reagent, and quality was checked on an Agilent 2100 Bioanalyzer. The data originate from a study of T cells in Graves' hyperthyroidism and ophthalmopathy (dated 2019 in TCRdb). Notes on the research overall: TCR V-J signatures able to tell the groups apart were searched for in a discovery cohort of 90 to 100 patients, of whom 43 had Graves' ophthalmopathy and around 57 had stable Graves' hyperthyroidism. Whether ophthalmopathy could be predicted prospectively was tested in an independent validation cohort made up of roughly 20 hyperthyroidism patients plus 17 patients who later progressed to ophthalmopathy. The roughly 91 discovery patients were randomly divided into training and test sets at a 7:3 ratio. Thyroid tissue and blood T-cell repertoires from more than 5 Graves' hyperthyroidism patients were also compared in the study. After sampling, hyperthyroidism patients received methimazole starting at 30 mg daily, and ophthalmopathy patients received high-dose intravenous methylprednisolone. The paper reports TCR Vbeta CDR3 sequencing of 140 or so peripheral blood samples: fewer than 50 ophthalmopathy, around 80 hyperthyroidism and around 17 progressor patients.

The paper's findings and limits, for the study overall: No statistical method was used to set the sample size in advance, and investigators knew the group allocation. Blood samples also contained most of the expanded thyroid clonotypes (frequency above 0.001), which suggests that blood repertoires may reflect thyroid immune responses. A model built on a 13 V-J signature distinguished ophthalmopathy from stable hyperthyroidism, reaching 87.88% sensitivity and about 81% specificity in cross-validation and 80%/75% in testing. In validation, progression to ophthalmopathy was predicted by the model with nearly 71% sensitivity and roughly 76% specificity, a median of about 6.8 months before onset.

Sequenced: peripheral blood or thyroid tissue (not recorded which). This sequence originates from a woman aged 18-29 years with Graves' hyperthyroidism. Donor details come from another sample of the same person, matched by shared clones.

For the CDR3, the sequence is CASSYSPGLVFYEQYF. At the DNA level, the sequence is TGCGCCAGCAGCTACTCTCCGGGACTAGTCTTCTACGAGCAGTACTTC. This chain joins TRBV5-1 to TRBJ2-7; a stretch of 8 junction bases matches TRBD2. Reading the germline V gene gives CDR1 SGHRS and CDR2 YFSETQ. V is trimmed back by 3 bases and J by 3 bases, and the junction contains 11 bases that no gene match accounts for. The CDR3 covers 16 residues, taking in both the cysteine and the phenylalanine. The kept DNA is CDR3 alone, 48 bases in frame from the first base.